The 26 T cell receptor beta chains reported below all come from one sample, sequenced in a study of CD8+ T cells in alopecia areata. As the sequencing template, cDNA was produced by extracting RNA and reverse transcribing it. The protocol was immunoSEQ multiplex PCR, while the TCRdb copy is restricted to in-frame clones and leaves out a portion. The sample includes 150,000 to 200,000 clones, 55% of them seen just once. Sample: CD4+ T cells sorted from blood. These receptor sequences come from a human donor in good health.

This clone was seen only a few times. The chain employs TRBV29-1 and TRBJ2-1, with TRBD1 matching 10 bases. CDR3 length: 12 residues. CDR1 is SQVTM, CDR2 ANQGSEA, per germline. The junction had 4 bases not matched to a gene; V was cut back by 6 bases and J by 8 bases. CDR3 sequence (DNA): TGCAGCGTCGGGACAGGGGTCTATGAGCAGTTCTTC. Residues: CSVGTGVYEQFF.

This clone has just a few counts. CDR3 residues: CASSSRMGANVLTF. The CDR3 DNA sequence: TGTGCCAGCAGTTCCCGGATGGGGGCCAACGTCCTGACTTTC. The rearrangement joins TRBV27 to TRBJ2-6; no clear D. This CDR3 is built from 14 residues. V was trimmed by 4 bases and J by 4 bases, leaving 8 bases between them. Germline V lookup: CDR1 MNHEY, CDR2 SMNVEV (reference sequence).

The V gene is TRBV29-1, the J gene TRBJ2-2; 7 bases fit TRBD1. V lost 4 bases, J lost 5 bases, and 7 bases stayed unmatched. The CDR3 sequence is 14 residues long. In germline, CDR1 is SQVTM, CDR2 ANQGSEA. The CDR3 loop reads CSVGWTGGTGELFF. The CDR3 DNA reads TGCAGCGTTGGTTGGACAGGAGGAACCGGGGAGCTGTTTTTT.

This clone was detected a few times. V gene TRBV5-6 combines with J gene TRBJ2-5, with D tentatively TRBD1 (5 bases). The CDR3 is 16 amino acids. Germline loops: CDR1 SGHDT, CDR2 YYEEEE. V was trimmed by 1 base and J by 0 bases, leaving 13 bases between them. The CDR3 region is CASSLYRNRHQETQYF. The CDR3 DNA reads TGTGCCAGCAGCTTGTACAGGAACAGGCACCAAGAGACCCAGTACTTC.

This clone was seen more than once but under ten times. This rearrangement joins TRBV29-1 to TRBJ2-7; D call uncertain. Trimming left V 4 bases short and J 0 bases short, with 10 bases between. Germline CDR1 reads SQVTM; CDR2 reads ANQGSEA. The CDR3 covers 13 residues. DNA of the CDR3: TGCAGCGTTGTGCTTGGTGGCTCCTACGAGCAGTACTTC. Protein: CSVVLGGSYEQYF.

This clone was found once. This rearrangement joins TRBV30 to TRBJ1-5; weak D call: TRBD1 (6 bases). The germline V and J ends were trimmed by 2 bases and 7 bases, with 12 bases remaining between them. The CDR3 length is 13 residues. CDR1 is GTSNPN and CDR2 is SVGIG in the germline V gene (reference sequence). The CDR3 loop reads CAWSSGTKQPQHF. In DNA form, the CDR3 reads TGTGCCTGGAGTTCCGGGACAAAGCAGCCCCAGCATTTT. Full variable domain (outside the CDR3, taken from reference TRBV30 and TRBJ1-5): SQTIHQWPATLVQPVGSPLSLECTVEGTSNPNLYWYRQAAGRGLQLLFYSVGIGQISSEVPQNLSASRPQDRQFILSSKKLLLSDSGFYLCAWSSGTKQPQHFGDGTRLSIL.

The chain has TRBV5-4 and TRBJ1-1; TRBD1 aligns across 8 bases. The germline gives CDR1 SGHNT, CDR2 YYREEE (reference sequence). CDR3 length equals 13 residues. The V and J ends lost 3 bases and 11 bases, in that order; junction bases with no gene match: 9. The CDR3 DNA follows: TGTGCCAGCAGCTCACCTGGCAACAGGGGGGCTTTCTTT. It is translated as CASSSPGNRGAFF.

The table lists this clone with a count of one. CDR3 protein: CASSDSGRLTDTQYF. The CDR3 DNA is TGTGCCAGCAGTGATAGCGGGAGACTTACAGATACGCAGTATTTT. This chain connects TRBV25-1 to TRBJ2-3; 9 nucleotides match TRBD2. CDR3 length: 15 residues. Germline CDR1 and CDR2: MGHDK and SYGVNS. V dropped 3 bases and J dropped 3; count of bases not matched to a gene: 4.

The rearrangement joins TRBV29-1 to TRBJ1-5; 11 bases line up with TRBD1. Losses at the gene ends were 5 bases for V and 7 bases for J; bases not matched to a gene: 13. Germline CDR1 is SQVTM and CDR2 is ANQGSEA. This CDR3 region has 16 residues. The CDR3: CSVLITGTGGTQPQHF. CDR3 sequence (DNA): TGCAGCGTTCTTATAACCGGGACAGGGGGGACCCAGCCCCAGCATTTT.

The chain combines TRBV29-1 with TRBJ2-1; 8 bases map to TRBD2. Germline CDR1 reads SQVTM; CDR2 reads ANQGSEA. Trimming at V came to 6 bases and at J to 8 bases, leaving 9 bases not matched to a gene. This CDR3 spans 13 amino acids. The CDR3 nucleotides are TGCAGCGTAGTCCCGGGACTAGTCTATGAGCAGTTCTTC. Translated: CSVVPGLVYEQFF.

The chain links TRBV2 to TRBJ2-4; D unclear. Trimming shortened V by 2 bases and J by 7 bases, and 9 bases separated the two germline ends. CDR1 and CDR2 (germline): SNHLY, FYNNEI. The CDR3 consists of 13 residues. The CDR3 is CASSEQQLNIQYF. CDR3 bases: TGTGCCAGCAGTGAACAGCAGTTGAACATTCAGTACTTC. The whole variable domain, remainder taken from reference TRBV2 and TRBJ2-4, is EPEVTQTPSHQVTQMGQEVILRCVPISNHLYFYWYRQILGQKVEFLVSFYNNEISEKSEIFDDQFSVERPDGSNFTLKIRSTKLEDSAMYFCASSEQQLNIQYFGAGTRLSVL.

J is TRBJ2-6 and V is TRBV30; D is possibly TRBD1 or TRBD2 (5 bases each). Trimming took off 0 bases at V and 0 bases at J, with 9 bases between the two ends. Germline CDR1 and CDR2: GTSNPN and SVGIG (reference sequence). CDR3 length equals 16 residues. Here the CDR3 reads CAWSVPGTSGANVLTF. CDR3 DNA sequence: TGTGCCTGGAGTGTCCCAGGGACCTCTGGGGCCAACGTCCTGACTTTC.

V gene TRBV7-7 combines with J gene TRBJ2-7, with 8 positions matching TRBD2. The CDR3 totals 14 residues. The germline CDR1 and CDR2 sequences are SSHAT and FNYEAQ (reference sequence). The V and J ends lost 7 bases and 2 bases, in that order; junction bases with no gene match: 7. The CDR3 protein is CASTLGLGTYEQYF. CDR3 nucleotides: TGTGCCAGCACTCTGGGACTAGGCACCTACGAGCAGTACTTC.

The gene calls are TRBV4-1 and TRBJ2-3, with unresolved D. V was trimmed by 3 bases and J by 2 bases, leaving 12 bases between them. This CDR3 comprises 15 residues. The germline V gene encodes CDR1 MGHRA and CDR2 YSYEKL. This CDR3 reads CASSHVGTATDTQYF. DNA of the CDR3: TGCGCCAGCAGCCACGTCGGAACAGCCACAGATACGCAGTATTTT.

The chain combines TRBV7-9 with TRBJ1-2; D might be TRBD1 (6 bases). The CDR3 totals 14 residues. Trimming pared 7 bases from V and 6 bases from J, leaving 18 bases between. From germline, CDR1 is SEHNR and CDR2 FQNEAQ (reference sequence). Written as DNA, the CDR3 is TGTGCCAGCACCAACCGACGGGGGCACGATGGCTACACCTTC. This gives the protein CASTNRRGHDGYTF.

The chain has TRBV4-1 and TRBJ2-1; TRBD2 matches 8 bases. Trimming at V came to 4 bases and at J to 16 bases, leaving 12 bases not matched to a gene. Germline CDR1 MGHRA, CDR2 YSYEKL. The CDR3 contains 13 residues. The CDR3 loop is CASSLRGGEIEFF. CDR3 coding DNA: TGCGCCAGCAGCCTACGGGGGGGAGAGATAGAATTCTTC.

The gene calls are TRBV7-9 and TRBJ2-5, with 9 bases aligning to TRBD1. The CDR3 runs to 17 residues. Germline V lookup: CDR1 SEHNR, CDR2 FQNEAQ (reference sequence). J was trimmed by 6 bases and V by 6 bases; bases with no gene match: 17. The CDR3 nucleotides read TGTGCCAGCAGGCCACCCCGGGACAGGGAGGATCGAAAGACCCAGTACTTC. Protein product: CASRPPRDREDRKTQYF. Variable domain in full (rest from reference TRBV7-9 and TRBJ2-5): DTGVSQNPRHKITKRGQNVTFRCDPISEHNRLYWYRQTLGQGPEFLTYFQNEAQLEKSRLLSDRFSAERPKGSFSTLEIQRTEQGDSAMYLCASRPPRDREDRKTQYFGPGTRLLVL.

The chain uses TRBV7-7 and TRBJ2-7; the match to TRBD1 covers 8 bases. V gave up 0 bases and J gave up 2 bases; unmatched junction bases: 3. CDR3 length equals 15 residues. The V gene's germline CDR1 is SSHAT and CDR2 FNYEAQ (reference sequence). The CDR3 region has the DNA TGTGCCAGCAGCTTAGCACAGGGGGGCACCTACGAGCAGTACTTC. It is translated as CASSLAQGGTYEQYF.

The J gene is TRBJ2-5, the V gene TRBV29-1, with 11 bases identical to TRBD2. The CDR3 has 15 amino acids. The trim removed 4 bases at V and 5 bases at J, leaving 9 bases unmatched. Germline lookup yields CDR1 SQVTM and CDR2 ANQGSEA. The CDR3: CSVALTSGSGETQYF. CDR3 DNA sequence: TGCAGCGTTGCCCTCACTAGCGGGAGTGGTGAGACCCAGTACTTC.

The chain is built from TRBV7-6 and TRBJ2-5; weak D call: TRBD2 (5 bases). Trimming shortened V by 0 bases and J by 1 base, and 21 bases separated the two germline ends. Germline assignment: CDR1 SGHVS and CDR2 FNYEAQ. The CDR3 extends over 19 amino acids. The CDR3 nucleotides read TGTGCCAGCAGCTTAGCGGCGCCAGGAGGAATGGGCGTCCAAGAGACCCAGTACTTC. Translating gives CASSLAAPGGMGVQETQYF.

In this sample, this clone turned up a few times. V usage is TRBV30 and J usage is TRBJ1-1; 7 nucleotides line up with TRBD1. This CDR3 spans 16 amino acids. The V gene's germline CDR1 is GTSNPN and CDR2 SVGIG (reference sequence). V shed 6 bases and J 1 base; nucleotides not matched to a gene: 14. The CDR3 protein is CACQGGDSGQNTEAFF. The CDR3, as DNA: TGTGCCTGCCAGGGGGGGGACAGCGGTCAGAACACTGAAGCTTTCTTT.

The V and J genes are TRBV19 and TRBJ1-5; the D gene is possibly TRBD1 (6 bases). CDR1 and CDR2 (germline): LNHDA, SQIVND (reference sequence). The CDR3 spans 15 residues. V was shortened by 2 bases and J by 5 bases, with 13 bases between the two germline ends. The CDR3 here is CASSIHQGLDQPQHF. CDR3 bases: TGTGCCAGTAGTATACATCAGGGGCTTGATCAGCCCCAGCATTTT.

V and J are TRBV6-5 and TRBJ2-2; 7 bases are shared with TRBD1. Germline V CDR1 and CDR2: MNHEY, SVGAGI. With 2 bases clipped from V and 5 bases from J, the junction kept 5 bases outside the gene matches. CDR3 size: 15 residues. The DNA of the CDR3 is TGTGCCAGCAGTTACAGGGGGCTGAGGACCGGGGAGCTGTTTTTT. Translated, it gives CASSYRGLRTGELFF.

The gene calls are TRBV2 and TRBJ1-1, with TRBD1 matching 7 bases. V trimming: 5 bases; J trimming: 12 bases; junction bases outside the gene matches: 18. The V gene's germline CDR1 is SNHLY and CDR2 FYNNEI. This CDR3 contains 15 residues. CDR3 loop: CASSFDKGNRGATFF. DNA of the CDR3: TGTGCCAGCAGTTTCGACAAAGGAAACAGGGGAGCGACTTTCTTT. Using reference TRBV2 and TRBJ1-1 for the parts outside the CDR3, the full variable domain is EPEVTQTPSHQVTQMGQEVILRCVPISNHLYFYWYRQILGQKVEFLVSFYNNEISEKSEIFDDQFSVERPDGSNFTLKIRSTKLEDSAMYFCASSFDKGNRGATFFGQGTRLTVV.

The V call is TRBV29-1, the J call TRBJ2-1, with D possibly TRBD1 on 6 matching bases. CDR3 length: 14 residues. CDR1 is SQVTM and CDR2 is ANQGSEA in the germline V gene. Trimming left V 6 bases short and J 8 bases short, with 20 bases between. CDR3 protein: CSVPRGGVLYEQFF. The DNA of the CDR3 is TGCAGCGTCCCAAGAGGGGGAGTTCTGTATGAGCAGTTCTTC.

This clone has a handful of counts. In nucleotides, the CDR3 is TGCAGCGGGACACACCAAGACAGACGCACAGATACGCAGTATTTT. Translated, it gives CSGTHQDRRTDTQYF. This chain connects TRBV29-1 to TRBJ2-3; D might be TRBD1 (5 bases). The V end lost 7 bases, the J end lost 1 base, and 18 bases lay between the germline ends. The CDR3 extends over 15 amino acids. The germline CDR1 and CDR2 sequences are SQVTM and ANQGSEA.